Listed below are T cell receptor beta chains from one sample, sequenced in a study of CD4 T cells in relation to SARS-CoV-2 and coronaviruses. These TCRs are of unknown antigen specificity. Measured with immunoSEQ multiplex PCR; TCRdb has only the in-frame clones, and not every one. The sample holds about 22,000 clones, less than 70% seen once. Sequences were obtained from CD4+ T cells from PBMCs, cultured in vitro. These receptors came from a human donor in good health. The CDR3 runs from the conserved cysteine through the conserved F or W. A D gene is named only where the DNA matches it firmly. Clone size is stated in some rows and not others, as once, few, many or a class when expanded.

TRBV6-6	NA	TRBJ2-1	NA	TGTGCCAGCGCTAGGAGCTCCTACAATGAGCAGTTCTTC	CASARSSYNEQFF
TRBV30	TRBD1	TRBJ2-5	NA	TGTGCCTGGAGTGCCCGGGACAGGCATCAAGAGACCCAGTACTTC	CAWSARDRHQETQYF
TRBV3-1/TRBV3-2	TRBD1	TRBJ1-5	NA	TGTGCCAGCAGCCAAGATAGTGACAGGGTGGATCAGCCCCAGCATTTT	CASSQDSDRVDQPQHF
TRBV23-1	TRBD2	TRBJ2-5	NA	TGCGCCAGCAGTCAATCACTAGCGGCAGAAAAAGGGGAGACCCAGTACTTC	CASSQSLAAEKGETQYF
TRBV5-1	NA	TRBJ2-7	few	TGCGCCAGCAGCTCCCTTCGACTAGGGGGCTACGAGCAGTACTTC	CASSSLRLGGYEQYF
TRBV7-2	TRBD2	TRBJ2-2	NA	TGTGCCAGCAGCCCTACTAGCGGGAGTGGCACCGGGGAGCTGTTTTTT	CASSPTSGSGTGELFF
TRBV4-1	TRBD2	TRBJ2-1	NA	TGCGCCAGCAGCCAGACGGTGGGACTAGCGGGCAATGAGCAGTTCTTC	CASSQTVGLAGNEQFF
TRBV5-1	NA	TRBJ2-3	NA	TGCGCCAGCAGCCAGCAAAAGGACCCTAGCACAGATACGCAGTATTTT	CASSQQKDPSTDTQYF
TRBV5-6	NA	TRBJ2-7	NA	TGTGCCAGCAGCTTGGACGTCCTAAGCGGCCCCTCCGAGCAGTACTTC	CASSLDVLSGPSEQYF
TRBV11-3	TRBD2	TRBJ2-3	NA	TGTGCCAGCAGCTTAGGCCGGCGGGAGGTCCCAGATACGCAGTATTTT	CASSLGRREVPDTQYF
TRBV7-2	NA	TRBJ1-1	NA	TGTGCCAGCAGCTTAGTTCCCCCGGACGCTGAAGCTTTCTTT	CASSLVPPDAEAFF
TRBV7-9	NA	TRBJ1-2	NA	TGTGCCAGCAGTTTGGAAAACCGGGGCTACACCTTC	CASSLENRGYTF
TRBV29-1	NA	TRBJ1-2	NA	TGCAGCGTTCGTCCCAGTTCTGATGGCTACACCTTC	CSVRPSSDGYTF
TRBV9	NA	TRBJ1-2	NA	TGTGCCAGCACACCCTATTCGGGCAGGGACTACTATGGCTACACCTTC	CASTPYSGRDYYGYTF
TRBV11-2	TRBD1	TRBJ1-1	NA	TGTGCCAGCAGTAGGGGGCGGATCACTGAAGCTTTCTTT	CASSRGRITEAFF
TRBV6-5	TRBD2	TRBJ2-2	NA	TGTGCCAGCAGACTAGCGGGAGGGAACACCGGGGAGCTGTTTTTT	CASRLAGGNTGELFF
TRBV30	TRBD2	TRBJ2-5	NA	TGTGCCTGGAGTTTAGCGGGAGTGGAGACCCAGTACTTC	CAWSLAGVETQYF
TRBV5-1	TRBD2	TRBJ2-3	NA	TGCGCCAGCAGGGGTAGCGGGAGTACAGATACGCAGTATTTT	CASRGSGSTDTQYF
TRBV5-1	TRBD1	TRBJ1-2	few	TGCGCCAGCAGCGGCGGACAGGGGAACTATGGCTACACCTTC	CASSGGQGNYGYTF
TRBV29-1	TRBD1	TRBJ1-1	NA	TGCAGCGTTGTGGGGACAGGGATGAACACTGAAGCTTTCTTT	CSVVGTGMNTEAFF
TRBV19	TRBD1	TRBJ1-2	NA	TGTGCCAGTATGCCGGGACAGCCGCGAAACTATGGCTACACCTTC	CASMPGQPRNYGYTF
TRBV18	NA	TRBJ1-3	few	TGTGCCAGCTCACCGTCCAGGTCCCCTGGAAACACCATATATTTT	CASSPSRSPGNTIYF
TRBV7-2	TRBD1	TRBJ1-2	few	TGTGCCAGCAGCTCGGTGTTACGACAGGGACGCTATGGCTACACCTTC	CASSSVLRQGRYGYTF
TRBV14	NA	TRBJ2-7	NA	TGTGCCAGCAGCCCCCGATCCGGGGCCGGCTCCTACGAGCAGTACTTC	CASSPRSGAGSYEQYF
TRBV14	NA	TRBJ1-1	NA	TGTGCCAGCAGTCGTACGAACACTGAAGCTTTCTTT	CASSRTNTEAFF
TRBV5-1	NA	TRBJ1-6	few	TGCGCCAGCAGCTTGGAGAATTCACCCCTCCACTTT	CASSLENSPLHF
TRBV9	NA	TRBJ1-6	few	TGTGCCAGCAGCATACAGGAGGGCTATAATTCACCCCTCCACTTT	CASSIQEGYNSPLHF
TRBV19	NA	TRBJ2-7	NA	TGTGCCAGTAGTTTCGGCAGCCTTACCTACGAGCAGTACTTC	CASSFGSLTYEQYF
TRBV9	NA	TRBJ2-7	NA	TGTGCCAGCAGCGTAGGCTCCAGAGGACCCTCCTACGAGCAGTACTTC	CASSVGSRGPSYEQYF
TRBV27	NA	TRBJ2-1	once	TGTGCCAGCAGTCCCGACCACCGAGTTTACAATGAGCAGTTCTTC	CASSPDHRVYNEQFF
TRBV25-1	TRBD2	TRBJ2-3	NA	TGTGCCAGCAGTGAAGATACTAGCGGGAGGGCCCTAACGCAGTATTTT	CASSEDTSGRALTQYF
TRBV6-5	NA	TRBJ1-4	NA	TGTGCCAGCAGTTACTTGGCAGGGGCTGGTGAAAAACTGTTTTTT	CASSYLAGAGEKLFF
TRBV21-1	NA	TRBJ1-1	NA	TGTGCCAGCAGCAAAGCTGAGCCTGAAGCTTTCTTT	CASSKAEPEAFF
TRBV6-5	NA	TRBJ2-2	NA	TGTGCCAGCAGTAGGGGAGCGAGGAACACCGGGGAGCTGTTTTTT	CASSRGARNTGELFF
TRBV10-3	NA	TRBJ1-4	NA	TGTGCCATCAGTGAGTCAGGGAATGAAAAACTGTTTTTT	CAISESGNEKLFF
TRBV11-2	TRBD2	TRBJ2-2	NA	TGTGCCAGCTCCCTCGGGGGGACGAACACCGGGGAGCTGTTTTTT	CASSLGGTNTGELFF
TRBV29-1	TRBD2	TRBJ2-3	NA	TGCAGCGTTGACAGCGGGGCGGCAGATACGCAGTATTTT	CSVDSGAADTQYF
TRBV20-1	NA	TRBJ2-7	NA	TGCAGTGCTAGTCCCGTAGCCTACGAGCAGTACTTC	CSASPVAYEQYF
TRBV3-1/TRBV3-2	NA	TRBJ1-1	few	TGTGCCAGCAGCCAAGGGAGGGACACTGAAGCTTTCTTT	CASSQGRDTEAFF
TRBV28	NA	TRBJ1-2	NA	TGTGCCAGCAGTTCTCAACAGGGAGCTGGCTACACCTTC	CASSSQQGAGYTF
TRBV3-1/TRBV3-2	NA	TRBJ2-5	NA	TGTGCCAGCAGCCAATCCCCCGGGCGCCGGGAGACCCAGTACTTC	CASSQSPGRRETQYF
TRBV12-3/TRBV12-4	NA	TRBJ2-3	NA	TGTGCCAGCAAGACCGGGGGCCCAGATACGCAGTATTTT	CASKTGGPDTQYF
TRBV4-3	NA	TRBJ1-1	NA	TGCGCCAGCAGCCAAGATAAGGGGGTCTCTGAAGCTTTCTTT	CASSQDKGVSEAFF
TRBV9	TRBD1	TRBJ2-3	NA	TGTGCCAGCAGCTTCCAACCGGGACAGGGAACAGATACGCAGTATTTT	CASSFQPGQGTDTQYF
TRBV13	NA	TRBJ1-2	NA	TGTGCCAGCAGCTCCATCGGGGCCGGGGTAAGATTCGGCTACACCTTC	CASSSIGAGVRFGYTF
TRBV7-6	TRBD2	TRBJ2-3	NA	TGTGCCAGCAGCTCAGATGATTCGGGAGGGCCGGTTGCGGATACGCAGTATTTT	CASSSDDSGGPVADTQYF